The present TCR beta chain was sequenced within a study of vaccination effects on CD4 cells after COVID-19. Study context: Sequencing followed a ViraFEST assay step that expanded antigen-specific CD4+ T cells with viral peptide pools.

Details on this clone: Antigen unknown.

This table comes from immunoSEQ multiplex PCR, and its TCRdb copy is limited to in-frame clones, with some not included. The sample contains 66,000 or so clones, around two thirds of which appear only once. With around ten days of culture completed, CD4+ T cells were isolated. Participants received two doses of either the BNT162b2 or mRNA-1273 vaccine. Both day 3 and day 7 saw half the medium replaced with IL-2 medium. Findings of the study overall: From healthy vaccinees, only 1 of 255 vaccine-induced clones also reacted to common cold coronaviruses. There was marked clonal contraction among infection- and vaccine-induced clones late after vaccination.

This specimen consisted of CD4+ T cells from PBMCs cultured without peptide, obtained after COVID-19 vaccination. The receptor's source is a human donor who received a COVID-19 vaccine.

The CDR3, as DNA: TGTGCTAGTGGTTTTTCAGAACCCCAGCCCCAGCATTTT. Translated: CASGFSEPQPQHF. The V and J genes are TRBV12-5 and TRBJ1-5; D gene unclear. Germline V gene sequence: CDR1 LGHNT, CDR2 FRNRAP. Deletions cut 3 bases from V and 7 bases from J, with 10 bases between. The CDR3 is made up of 13 amino acids.